This T cell receptor (beta chain) was profiled in a study of blood T cell repertoires in COVID-19. Study-level information: Sites in the United States, Italy and Spain provided acute and convalescent COVID-19 samples.

The Seattle site enrolled patients during active infection and followed them longitudinally. Authors' processing steps: Estimation of nucleated cell counts was performed using reference gene primer amplification. Here immunoSEQ multiplex PCR was the method, and the copy in TCRdb shows in-frame clones only, minus some. The V and J calls and the clone size are those of that table, but D and trimming were determined from the DNA. The table records 150,000 to 200,000 clones, less than 90% of them present only once. Trimming removed 4 bases from V and 4 bases from J, with 20 bases in between. This CDR3 is 17 amino acids long. Germline V gives CDR1 MGHRA, CDR2 YSYEKL.

Input material: peripheral blood. This clonotype was obtained from a woman in her fifties or sixties with COVID-19, enrolled during active disease. The chain carries TRBV4-1 and TRBJ1-5; D is undetermined. CDR3 protein: CASSLDPLDIGNQPQHF. CDR3 in DNA: TGCGCCAGCAGCCTAGACCCCCTCGACATTGGGAATCAGCCCCAGCATTTT.